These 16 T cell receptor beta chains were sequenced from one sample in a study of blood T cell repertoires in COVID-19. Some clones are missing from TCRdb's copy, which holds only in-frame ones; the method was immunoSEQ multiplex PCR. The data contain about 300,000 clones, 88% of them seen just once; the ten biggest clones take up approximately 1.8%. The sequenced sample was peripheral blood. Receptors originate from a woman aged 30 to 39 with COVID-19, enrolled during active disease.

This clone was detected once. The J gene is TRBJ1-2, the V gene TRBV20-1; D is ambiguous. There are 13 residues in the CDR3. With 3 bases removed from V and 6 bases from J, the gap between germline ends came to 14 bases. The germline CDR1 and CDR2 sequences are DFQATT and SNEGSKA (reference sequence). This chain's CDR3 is CSASFQRQNGYTF. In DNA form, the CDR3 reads TGCAGTGCTAGTTTTCAGCGTCAGAATGGCTACACCTTC.

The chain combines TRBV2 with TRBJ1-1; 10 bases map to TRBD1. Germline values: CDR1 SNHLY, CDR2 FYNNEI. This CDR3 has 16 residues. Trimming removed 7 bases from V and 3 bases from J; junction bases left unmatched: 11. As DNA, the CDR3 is TGTGCCAGCAAGGCTGGGGTCGGACAGGGGGACACTGAAGCTTTCTTT. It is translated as CASKAGVGQGDTEAFF.

The CDR3 is CASSEDRDVGYGYTF. CDR3 nucleotides: TGTGCCAGCAGTGAAGACAGGGATGTTGGCTATGGCTACACCTTC. This chain uses TRBV27 with TRBJ1-2; 7 nucleotides agree with TRBD1. CDR3 length equals 15 residues. Germline assignment: CDR1 MNHEY and CDR2 SMNVEV (reference sequence). V lost 5 bases, J lost 4 bases, and 10 bases stayed unmatched.

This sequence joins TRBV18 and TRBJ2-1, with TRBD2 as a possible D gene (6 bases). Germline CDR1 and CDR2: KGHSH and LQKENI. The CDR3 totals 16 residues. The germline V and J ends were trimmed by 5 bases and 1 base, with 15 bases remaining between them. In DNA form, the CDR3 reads TGTGCCAGCTCAGGCCAGGGAGGTGGGTCCTACAATGAGCAGTTCTTC. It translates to CASSGQGGGSYNEQFF.

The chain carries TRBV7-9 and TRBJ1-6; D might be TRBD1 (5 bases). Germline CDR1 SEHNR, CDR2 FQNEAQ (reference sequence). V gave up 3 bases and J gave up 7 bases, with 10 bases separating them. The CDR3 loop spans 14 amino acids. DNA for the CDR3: TGTGCCAGCAGCTTTCGACAGCAAAATTCACCCCTCCACTTT. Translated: CASSFRQQNSPLHF.

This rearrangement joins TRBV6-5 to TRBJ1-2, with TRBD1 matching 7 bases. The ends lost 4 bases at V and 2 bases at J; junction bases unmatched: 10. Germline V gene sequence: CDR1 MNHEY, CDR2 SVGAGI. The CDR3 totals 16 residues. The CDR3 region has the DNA TGTGCCAGCAGTTTCCCCGTCACAGGGGAAAACTATGGCTACACCTTC. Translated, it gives CASSFPVTGENYGYTF.

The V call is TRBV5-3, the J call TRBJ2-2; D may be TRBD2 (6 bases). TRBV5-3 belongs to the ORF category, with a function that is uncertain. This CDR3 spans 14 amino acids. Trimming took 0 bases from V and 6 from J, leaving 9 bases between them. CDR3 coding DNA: TGTGCCAGAAGCTTGGCAGGCGGGGCCGGGGAGCTGTTTTTT. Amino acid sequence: CARSLAGGAGELFF.

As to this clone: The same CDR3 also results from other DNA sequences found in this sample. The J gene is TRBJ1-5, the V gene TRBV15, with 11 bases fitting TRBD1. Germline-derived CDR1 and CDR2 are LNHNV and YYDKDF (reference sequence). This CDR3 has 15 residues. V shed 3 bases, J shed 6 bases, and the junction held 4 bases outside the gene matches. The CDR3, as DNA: TGTGCCACCAGCAGGGACAGGGGGCTCGGTCAGCCCCAGCATTTT. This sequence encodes CATSRDRGLGQPQHF.

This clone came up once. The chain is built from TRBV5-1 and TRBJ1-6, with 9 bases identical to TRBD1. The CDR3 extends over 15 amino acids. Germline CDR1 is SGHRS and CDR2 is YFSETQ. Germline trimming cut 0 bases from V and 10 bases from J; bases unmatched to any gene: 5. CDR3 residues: CASSLGGQGGSPLHF. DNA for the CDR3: TGCGCCAGCAGCTTGGGGGGACAGGGCGGATCACCCCTCCACTTT. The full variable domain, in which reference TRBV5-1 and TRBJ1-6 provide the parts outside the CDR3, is KAGVTQTPRYLIKTRGQQVTLSCSPISGHRSVSWYQQTPGQGLQFLFEYFSETQRNKGNFPGRFSGRQFSNSRSEMNVSTLELGDSALYLCASSLGGQGGSPLHFGNGTRLTVT.

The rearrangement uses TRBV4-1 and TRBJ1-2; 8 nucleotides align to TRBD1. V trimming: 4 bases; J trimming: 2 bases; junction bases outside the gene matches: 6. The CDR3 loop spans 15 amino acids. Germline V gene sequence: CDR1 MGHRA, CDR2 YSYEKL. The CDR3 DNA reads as TGCGCCAGCAGCCCCCCGGACAGGGAGAACTATGGCTACACCTTC. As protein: CASSPPDRENYGYTF.

CDR3 in amino acids: CASRASGVTGELFF. Here the CDR3 DNA reads TGCGCCAGCAGGGCTAGCGGGGTCACCGGGGAGCTGTTTTTT. The genes are TRBV5-1 and TRBJ2-2; 9 bases match TRBD2. With 5 bases clipped from V and 4 bases from J, the junction kept 3 bases outside the gene matches. Germline V CDR1 and CDR2: SGHRS, YFSETQ. The CDR3 has 14 residues.

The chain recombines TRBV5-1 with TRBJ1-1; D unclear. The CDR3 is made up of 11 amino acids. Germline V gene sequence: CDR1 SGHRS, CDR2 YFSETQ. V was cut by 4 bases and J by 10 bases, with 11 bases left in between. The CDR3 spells CASSPGGRAFF. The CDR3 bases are TGCGCCAGCAGCCCCGGAGGGAGAGCTTTCTTT.

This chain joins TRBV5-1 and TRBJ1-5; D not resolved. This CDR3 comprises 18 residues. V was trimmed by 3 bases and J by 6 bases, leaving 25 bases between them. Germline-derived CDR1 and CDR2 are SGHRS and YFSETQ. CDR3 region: CASSSAIPRRLLAQPQHF. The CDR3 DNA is TGCGCCAGCAGCTCAGCTATCCCTCGTAGACTCCTCGCTCAGCCCCAGCATTTT.

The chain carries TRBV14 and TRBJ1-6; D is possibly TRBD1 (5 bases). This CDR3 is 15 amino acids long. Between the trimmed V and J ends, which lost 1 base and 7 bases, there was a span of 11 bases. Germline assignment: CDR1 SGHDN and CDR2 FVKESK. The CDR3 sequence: CASSQVQASNSPLHF. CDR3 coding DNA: TGTGCCAGCAGCCAAGTACAGGCGAGCAATTCACCCCTCCACTTT. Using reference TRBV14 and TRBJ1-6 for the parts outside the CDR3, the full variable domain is EAGVTQFPSHSVIEKGQTVTLRCDPISGHDNLYWYRRVMGKEIKFLLHFVKESKQDESGMPNNRFLAERTGGTYSTLKVQPAELEDSGVYFCASSQVQASNSPLHFGNGTRLTVT.

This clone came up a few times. CDR3 in amino acids: CASSRGTGPYEQYF. The CDR3 region has the DNA TGTGCCAGCAGTCGGGGGACAGGACCGTACGAGCAGTACTTC. The V call is TRBV7-9, the J call TRBJ2-7; 8 bases map to TRBD1. Trimming at V came to 6 bases and at J to 4 bases, leaving 8 bases not matched to a gene. The germline V gene encodes CDR1 SEHNR and CDR2 FQNEAQ (reference sequence). The CDR3 sequence is 14 residues long.

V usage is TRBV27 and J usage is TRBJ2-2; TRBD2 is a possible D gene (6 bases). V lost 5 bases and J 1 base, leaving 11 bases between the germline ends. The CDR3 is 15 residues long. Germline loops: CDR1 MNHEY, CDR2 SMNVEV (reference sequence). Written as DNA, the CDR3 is TGTGCCAGCAGTGGGCCCGGGGGGAACACCGGGGAGCTGTTTTTT. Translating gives CASSGPGGNTGELFF.